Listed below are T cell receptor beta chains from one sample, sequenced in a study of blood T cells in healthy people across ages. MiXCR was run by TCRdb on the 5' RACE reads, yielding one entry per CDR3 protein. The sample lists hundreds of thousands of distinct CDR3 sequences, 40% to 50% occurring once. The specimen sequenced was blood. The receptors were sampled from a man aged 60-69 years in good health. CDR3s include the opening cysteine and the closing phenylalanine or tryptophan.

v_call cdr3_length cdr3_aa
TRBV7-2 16 CASSTRLAGGADTQYF
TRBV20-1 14 CSAEAGTAPYEQYF
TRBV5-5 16 CASSWAVRVSGNTIYF
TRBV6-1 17 CASSESVSGGAQETQYF
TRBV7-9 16 CASSHRTSGDNSPLHF
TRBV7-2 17 CASSLVGTGHFGTEAFF
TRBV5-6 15 CASSPQDRAYNEQFF
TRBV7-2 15 CASSLVGGAGGEQYF
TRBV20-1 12 CRPQFPADTQYF
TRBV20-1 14 CSARDRGGPLEQYF
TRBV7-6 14 CASSLRGAGDTQYF
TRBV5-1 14 CASSLWQAPYEQYF
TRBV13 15 CASSIRTGRGYEQYF
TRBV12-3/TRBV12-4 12 CASRPPSGGLYF
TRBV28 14 CASRKGGSSYEQYF
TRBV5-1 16 CASRSRAGQGFYGYTF
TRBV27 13 CATKDSYQETQYF
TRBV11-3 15 CASSAWTNTYNEQFF
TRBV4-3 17 CASSQVWGRAGYNEQFF
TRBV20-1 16 CSARAHGQGTNNEQFF
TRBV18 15 CASSRLAGGLSEQFF
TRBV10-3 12 CAISADLYEQYF
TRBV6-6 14 CASAPDTTNYGYTF
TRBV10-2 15 CASNNGGGRRDTQYF
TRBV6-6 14 CASGGTGNPGELFF
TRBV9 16 CASSVEAGGPGDTQYF
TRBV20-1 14 CSARTSGAPDTQYF
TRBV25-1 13 CASANGGVDEQFF
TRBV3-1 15 CASSQRANSYNEQFF
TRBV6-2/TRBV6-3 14 CASSSRDSNSPLHF
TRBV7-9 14 CASSFGRSPYEQYF
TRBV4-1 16 CASSPQGGGNRETQFF
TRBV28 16 CASSSPQQGITDTQYF
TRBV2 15 CASISRGATSYEQYF
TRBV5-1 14 CASSLGKPTDTQYF
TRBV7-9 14 CASRRRGGNYGYTF
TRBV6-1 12 CASSEANSPLHF
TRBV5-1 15 CASSSTSGTYNEQFF
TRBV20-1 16 CSAPRTGRLSNQPQHF
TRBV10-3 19 CAISEPIETSGGHTGELFF
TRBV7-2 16 CASSLGGGASTDTQYF
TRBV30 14 CAWSPQAGVQSYTF
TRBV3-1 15 CASRQAGTPQETQYF
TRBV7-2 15 CASSATGRARRDAYF
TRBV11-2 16 CASRPAGTGGTDTQYF
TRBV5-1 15 CASSLGDDPTYEQYF
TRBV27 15 CASSSDLGATYEQYF
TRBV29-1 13 CSVDKGQQETQYF
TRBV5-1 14 CASSLRDGGPEQYF
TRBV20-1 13 CSARAYSEDTQYF
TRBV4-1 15 CASSQEYGQNTEAFF
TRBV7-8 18 CASSFSGGLGFKANVLTF
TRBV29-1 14 CSVALGLARETQFF
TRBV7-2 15 CASSKERQYTGELFF
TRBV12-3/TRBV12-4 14 CASSFQTGKETQYF